A selection of T cell receptor beta chains follows, all from one sample in a study of regulatory T cells in long-lasting Graves disease. TCRdb redid the calling of the multiplex PCR reads with MiXCR, one entry per CDR3 protein. Seen here are 350,000 to 550,000 distinct CDR3 sequences, 14% to 15% observed once, and the top ten hold roughly 17%. The data were also submitted as part of a second study, on T cells in Graves' hyperthyroidism and ophthalmopathy.

The source was peripheral blood mononuclear cells (PBMCs), collected at new diagnosis, from a patient treated with antithyroid drugs. The receptors originated from a woman in her twenties or thirties with Graves disease. The CDR3 runs from the conserved cysteine through the conserved F or W. Each record gives: V gene, J gene, clone size, D gene, CDR3 DNA, CDR3 protein. A D gene is named only where the DNA matches it firmly. Clone size appears in some rows only: once, few, many, or a class for an expanded clone.

>TRBV2|TRBJ2-1|many|TRBD1
TGTGCCAGCAGAAGGACAGGCCCCGGGAATGAGCAGTTCTTC
CASRRTGPGNEQFF
>TRBV20-1|TRBJ2-6|many|TRBD1
TGCAGTGCCGGAAGAGGGGGCCACACTGGGGCCAACGTCCTGACTTTC
CSAGRGGHTGANVLTF
>TRBV28|TRBJ2-7|NA|NA
TGTGCCACCAAAACATCAGGGCCCAGTCGCAACTACGAGCAGTACTTC
CATKTSGPSRNYEQYF
>TRBV28|TRBJ2-7|many|NA
TGTGCCAGCAGTTTATTTCGTCTGTACAGGGACTCCTACGAGCAGTACTTC
CASSLFRLYRDSYEQYF
>TRBV5-1|TRBJ2-4|NA|NA
TGCGCCAGCAGCCAGAACCCGGACACCAACATTCAGTACTTC
CASSQNPDTNIQYF
>TRBV11-2|TRBJ2-1|many|TRBD2
TGTGCCAGCAGCTTAAGTCTAGCGGGCGCGGTCAGTGAGCAGTTCTTC
CASSLSLAGAVSEQFF
>TRBV7-2|TRBJ2-7|many|TRBD1
TGTGCCAGCAGCCTTACAGGGGGCGCCGTCTACGAGCAGTACTTC
CASSLTGGAVYEQYF
>TRBV20-1|TRBJ1-2|many|TRBD1
TGCAGTGTCGAGGAGGACAGGTCATCAGCTAACTATGGCTACACCTTC
CSVEEDRSSANYGYTF
>TRBV2|TRBJ1-4|many|NA
TGTGCCAGCAGTGAAGCGCTTCGGCAGAATGAAAAACTGTTTTTT
CASSEALRQNEKLFF
>TRBV6-1|TRBJ1-1|NA|NA
TGTGCCAGCAGTCACCACCCTGGGGGGACTGAAGCTTTCTTT
CASSHHPGGTEAFF
>TRBV27|TRBJ2-7|many|NA
TGTGCCAGCAGTTTAACCCTCCTGGGGGGTCCCTACGAGCAGTACTTC
CASSLTLLGGPYEQYF
>TRBV27|TRBJ1-1|many|TRBD1
TGTGCCAGCAGTCCCCCAGAGGGCCGGGACAGGGGATTCACTGAAGCTTTCTTT
CASSPPEGRDRGFTEAFF
>TRBV24-1|TRBJ2-2|NA|NA
TGTGCCACCAGTCTTAGCGGAGAGACCGGGGAGCTGTTTTTT
CATSLSGETGELFF
>TRBV11-3|TRBJ2-2|few|TRBD2
TGTGCCAGCACCCGGACTAGCGGGTTTGTGGACACCGGGGAGCTGTTTTTT
CASTRTSGFVDTGELFF
>TRBV5-1|TRBJ1-1|many|NA
TGCGCCAGCAGCAAAGGGCTAATGAACACTGAAGCTTTCTTT
CASSKGLMNTEAFF
>TRBV29-1|TRBJ2-7|NA|NA
TGCAGCGTTTATAATGGGGAGACCTACGAGCAGTACTTC
CSVYNGETYEQYF
>TRBV11-2|TRBJ2-3|many|NA
TGTGCCAGCAGTTATGGGGGGGCGGGACCCATCCCGCAGTATTTT
CASSYGGAGPIPQYF
>TRBV29-1|TRBJ2-7|NA|TRBD2
TGCAGCGTTGGTGGCGGGAGCGATGAGCAGTACTTC
CSVGGGSDEQYF